The clone carrying this T cell receptor beta chain was detected only a few times. Its cognate antigen is unknown. This sample is drawn from a study of cytomegalovirus exposure and HLA in healthy donors. Across the study: Of the donors genotyped, about 410 in all, 75% to 90% fell in the Caucasian-associated ancestry cluster. Study-wide findings and caveats: No immune exposure information besides CMV serostatus was available. Some public TCRs appeared in many individuals, while most sequences were rare.

The V end was cut by 4 bases, the J end by 0 bases, with 12 bases between. Germline CDR1 LNHDA, CDR2 SQIVND (reference sequence). This CDR3 spans 16 amino acids. The PCR was carried out with 60 Vbeta primers and 13 Jbeta primers. Profiled with immunoSEQ multiplex PCR; TCRdb holds only in-frame clones, not every one. This table has 110,000 to 150,000 clones, roughly 77% appearing once. Sample: PBMCs. The rearrangement uses TRBV19 and TRBJ1-4; no firm D call. This receptor was taken from a male donor in good health and CMV-seronegative. The DNA of the CDR3 is TGTGCCAGTAGTAACGGGTATACTGCAACTAATGAAAAACTGTTTTTT. Residues: CASSNGYTATNEKLFF.